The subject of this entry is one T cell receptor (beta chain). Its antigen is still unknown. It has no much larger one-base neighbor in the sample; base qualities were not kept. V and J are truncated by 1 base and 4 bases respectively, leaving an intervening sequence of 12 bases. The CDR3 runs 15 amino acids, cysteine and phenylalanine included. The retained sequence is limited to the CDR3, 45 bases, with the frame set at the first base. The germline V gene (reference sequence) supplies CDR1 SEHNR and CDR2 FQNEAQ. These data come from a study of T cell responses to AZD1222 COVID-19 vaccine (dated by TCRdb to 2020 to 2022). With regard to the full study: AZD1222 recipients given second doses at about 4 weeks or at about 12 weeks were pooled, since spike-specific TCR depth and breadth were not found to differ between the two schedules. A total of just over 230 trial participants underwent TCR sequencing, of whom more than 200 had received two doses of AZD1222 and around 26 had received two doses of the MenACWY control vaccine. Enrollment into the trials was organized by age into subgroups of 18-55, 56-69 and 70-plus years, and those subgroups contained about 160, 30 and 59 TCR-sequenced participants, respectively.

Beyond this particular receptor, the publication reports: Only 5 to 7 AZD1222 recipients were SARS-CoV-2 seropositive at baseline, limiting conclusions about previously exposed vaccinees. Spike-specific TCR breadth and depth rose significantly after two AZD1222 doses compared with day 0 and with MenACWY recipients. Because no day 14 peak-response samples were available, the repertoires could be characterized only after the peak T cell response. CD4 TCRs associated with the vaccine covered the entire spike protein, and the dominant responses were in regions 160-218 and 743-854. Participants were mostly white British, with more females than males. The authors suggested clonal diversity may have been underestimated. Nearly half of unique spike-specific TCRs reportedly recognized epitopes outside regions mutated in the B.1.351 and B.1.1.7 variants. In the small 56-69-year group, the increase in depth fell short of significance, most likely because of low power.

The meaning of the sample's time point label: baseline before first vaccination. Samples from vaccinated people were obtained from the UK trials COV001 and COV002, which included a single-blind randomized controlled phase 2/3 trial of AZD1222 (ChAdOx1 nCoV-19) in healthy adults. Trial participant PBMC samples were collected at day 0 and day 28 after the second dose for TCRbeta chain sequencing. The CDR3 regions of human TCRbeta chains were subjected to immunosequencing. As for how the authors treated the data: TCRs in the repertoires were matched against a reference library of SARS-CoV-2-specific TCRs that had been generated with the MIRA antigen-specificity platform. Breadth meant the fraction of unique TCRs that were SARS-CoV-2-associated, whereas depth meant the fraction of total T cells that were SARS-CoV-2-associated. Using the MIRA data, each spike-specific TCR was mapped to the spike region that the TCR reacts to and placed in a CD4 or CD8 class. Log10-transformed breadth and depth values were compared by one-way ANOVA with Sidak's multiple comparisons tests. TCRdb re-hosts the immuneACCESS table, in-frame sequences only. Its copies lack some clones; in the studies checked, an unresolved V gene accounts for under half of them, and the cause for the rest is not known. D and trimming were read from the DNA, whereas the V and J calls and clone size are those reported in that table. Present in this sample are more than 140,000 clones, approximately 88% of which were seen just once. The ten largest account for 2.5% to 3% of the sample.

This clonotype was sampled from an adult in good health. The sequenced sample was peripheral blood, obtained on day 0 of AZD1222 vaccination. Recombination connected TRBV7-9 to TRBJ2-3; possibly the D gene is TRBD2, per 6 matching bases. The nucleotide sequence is TGTGCCAGCAGCTTAGGTGGAGGGGCGGCAGATACGCAGTATTTT. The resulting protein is CASSLGGGAADTQYF.